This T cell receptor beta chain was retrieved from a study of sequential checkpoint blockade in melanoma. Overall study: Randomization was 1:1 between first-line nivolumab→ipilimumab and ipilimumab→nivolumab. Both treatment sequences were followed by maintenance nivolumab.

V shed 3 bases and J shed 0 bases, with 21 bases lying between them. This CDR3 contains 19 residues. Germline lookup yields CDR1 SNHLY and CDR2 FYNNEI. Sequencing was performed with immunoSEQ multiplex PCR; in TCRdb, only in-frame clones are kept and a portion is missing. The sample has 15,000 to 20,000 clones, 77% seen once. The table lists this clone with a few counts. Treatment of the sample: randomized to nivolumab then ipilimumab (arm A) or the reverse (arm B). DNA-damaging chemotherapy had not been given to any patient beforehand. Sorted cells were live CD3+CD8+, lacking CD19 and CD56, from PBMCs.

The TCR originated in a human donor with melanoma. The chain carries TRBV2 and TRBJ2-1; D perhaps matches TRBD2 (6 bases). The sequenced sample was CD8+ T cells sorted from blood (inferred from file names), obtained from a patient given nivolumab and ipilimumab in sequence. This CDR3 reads CASSDSTGGSFSSYNEQFF. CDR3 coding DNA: TGTGCCAGCAGTGATTCAACCGGGGGAAGCTTTAGCTCCTACAATGAGCAGTTCTTC.